These 20 T cell receptor beta chains originate from one sample sequenced in a study of naive and memory T cell subsets. The library had UMIs added by 3' ligation of an oligonucleotide to TCR cDNA. Amplification of ligated cDNA took four PCR rounds with SP2 and nested alpha and beta constant primers. TCRdb re-called the 5' RACE reads with MiXCR, one entry per CDR3 protein. The sample carries roughly 56,000 distinct CDR3 sequences, more than 7% recorded once. These receptors were obtained from a male donor in good health.

The chain combines TRBV20-1 with TRBJ2-7; 10 positions match TRBD2. The CDR3 runs 15 residues. Trimming cost V 2 bases and J 4 bases; bases outside gene matches: 8. CDR1 DFQATT and CDR2 SNEGSKA come from the germline V gene (reference sequence). The CDR3 nucleotides are TGCAGTGCTAGATCTAGGGCTAGCGGGGGTTACGAGCAGTACTTC. This encodes CSARSRASGGYEQYF.

The chain uses TRBV7-2 and TRBJ2-7, with 8 nucleotides matching TRBD1. J lost 3 bases, V lost 2 bases, and 6 bases had no gene match. The V gene's germline CDR1 is SGHTA and CDR2 FQGNSA. The CDR3 covers 15 residues. The CDR3: CASSLRAGGSYEQYF. The CDR3 DNA is TGTGCCAGCAGCTTAAGGGCAGGGGGCAGCTACGAGCAGTACTTC.

This clonotype was observed a few times. J is TRBJ1-1 and V is TRBV7-9; maybe TRBD1 (6 bases). The CDR3 runs to 14 residues. Germline lookup yields CDR1 SEHNR and CDR2 FQNEAQ (reference sequence). V was cut by 5 bases and J by 8 bases, with 18 bases left in between. CDR3 residues: CASSPEAGVEEAFF. DNA of the CDR3: TGTGCCAGCAGCCCAGAAGCAGGGGTGGAGGAAGCTTTCTTT.

In its sample, this clonotype was seen a few times. This sequence joins TRBV12-3 or TRBV12-4 and TRBJ2-7, with a weak D call TRBD1 (6 bases). The CDR3 loop spans 14 amino acids. Trimming shortened V by 4 bases and J by 0 bases, and 10 bases separated the two germline ends. DNA of the CDR3: TGTGCCAGCAGTTCCCGACAGGACTCCTACGAGCAGTACTTC. Translating it yields CASSSRQDSYEQYF.

This clonotype was counted at least ten times. The chain is built from TRBV29-1 and TRBJ1-1; the match to TRBD1 covers 9 bases. This CDR3 contains 15 residues. Per germline, CDR1 SQVTM and CDR2 ANQGSEA. After removal of 3 bases from V and 4 bases from J, the junction contained 9 bases not matched to a gene. DNA for the CDR3: TGCAGCGTTGATCGGGACAGGGTTGAGGGCACTGAAGCTTTCTTT. It translates to CSVDRDRVEGTEAFF.

This clonotype has at least ten counts. The genes are TRBV2 and TRBJ2-6; D remains unclear. The germline CDR1 and CDR2 sequences are SNHLY and FYNNEI. The ends were cut back, 3 bases at V and 4 bases at J, with 7 bases in the middle. This CDR3 is 14 amino acids long. The CDR3 here is CASSERSGANVLTF. CDR3 in DNA: TGTGCCAGCAGTGAGCGGTCCGGGGCCAACGTCCTGACTTTC.

This clonotype has at least ten counts. The chain links TRBV20-1 to TRBJ2-7, with 7 bases identical to TRBD2. CDR1 is DFQATT and CDR2 is SNEGSKA in the germline V gene (reference sequence). Unmatched junction bases numbered 16, after V lost 2 bases and J lost 6 bases. CDR3 length equals 16 residues. CDR3 nucleotides: TGCAGTGCTAGACCTCCGGGCCAGACTAGCCTGGGCGAGCAGTACTTC. Amino acid sequence: CSARPPGQTSLGEQYF.

J is TRBJ2-2 and V is TRBV5-6; 7 bases agree with TRBD1. The junction had 6 bases not matched to a gene; V was cut back by 1 base and J by 3 bases. There are 16 residues in the CDR3. Germline CDR1 reads SGHDT; CDR2 reads YYEEEE. The DNA of the CDR3 is TGTGCCAGCAGCTTGTTCAGGGGGTCGGACACCGGGGAGCTGTTTTTT. It codes for CASSLFRGSDTGELFF.

The chain joins TRBV11-2 to TRBJ2-1; TRBD2 matches 10 bases. Germline CDR1 reads SGHAT; CDR2 reads FQNNGV. The CDR3 loop spans 15 amino acids. With V trimmed by 10 bases and J by 6 bases, 12 bases remained unmatched. For the CDR3, the DNA is TGTGCCACCTCTACCCTTAGCGGGGGGCCCAATGAGCAGTTCTTC. Its translation is CATSTLSGGPNEQFF. The complete variable domain, with remaining parts taken from reference TRBV11-2 and TRBJ2-1, reads EAGVAQSPRYKIIEKRQSVAFWCNPISGHATLYWYQQILGQGPKLLIQFQNNGVVDDSQLPKDRFSAERLKGVDSTLKIQPAKLEDSAVYLCATSTLSGGPNEQFFGPGTRLTVL.

Ten or more counts support this clonotype. V and J are TRBV29-1 and TRBJ2-5; TRBD2 agrees at 10 bases. Trimming at V came to 8 bases and at J to 4 bases, leaving 13 bases not matched to a gene. The V gene's germline CDR1 is SQVTM and CDR2 ANQGSEA. The CDR3 spans 15 residues. CDR3 nucleotide sequence: TGCAGCACTTGGACTAGCGGATCCTACCGAGAGACCCAGTACTTC. This translates into CSTWTSGSYRETQYF.

This chain links TRBV7-2 with TRBJ2-1, with D perhaps matching TRBD1 (6 bases). Germline assignment: CDR1 SGHTA and CDR2 FQGNSA. V dropped 4 bases and J dropped 5 bases, with 9 bases sitting between them. The CDR3 sequence is 13 residues long. This CDR3 is CASSSDSDNEQFF. In nucleotides, the CDR3 is TGTGCCAGCAGCTCGGACAGTGACAATGAGCAGTTCTTC.

This clonotype was seen a few times. The chain uses TRBV7-9 and TRBJ2-1; D may be TRBD2 (6 bases). Deletions cut 9 bases from V and 5 bases from J, with 20 bases between. The CDR3 has 15 residues. Germline CDR1 is SEHNR and CDR2 is FQNEAQ (reference sequence). This chain's CDR3 is CASLLPLWGDNEQFF. Here the CDR3 DNA reads TGTGCCAGTCTCCTCCCCCTGTGGGGGGACAATGAGCAGTTCTTC.

This clonotype occurred a few times. The rearrangement uses TRBV6-1 and TRBJ2-7; the D is unclear. The germline V gene has CDR1 MNHNS and CDR2 SASEGT. V gave up 6 bases and J gave up 2 bases, with 14 bases separating them. The CDR3 is 14 amino acids. CDR3 protein: CASRPGLGAYEQYF. The CDR3 coding sequence is TGTGCCAGCAGGCCTGGGCTTGGGGCCTACGAGCAGTACTTC.

This clonotype occurred many times. This chain joins TRBV29-1 and TRBJ1-1; D possibly corresponds to TRBD1 (5 bases). The CDR3 is made up of 14 amino acids. The V gene lost 3 bases and the J gene lost 0 bases, with 11 bases spanning the gap. Per the germline V gene, CDR1 is SQVTM and CDR2 is ANQGSEA. This chain's CDR3 is CSVDDPDMNTEAFF. CDR3 coding DNA: TGCAGCGTTGACGATCCGGACATGAACACTGAAGCTTTCTTT.

This clonotype was detected only a few times. The chain uses TRBV12-3 or TRBV12-4 and TRBJ2-3, with 12 bases identical to TRBD2. This CDR3 has 17 residues. V was clipped by 5 bases and J by 3 bases; unmatched bases: 9. The CDR3 spells CASSRRLAGEWTDTQYF. CDR3 coding DNA: TGTGCCAGCAGTCGTCGACTAGCGGGAGAATGGACAGATACGCAGTATTTT.

This clonotype was picked up a small number of times. The chain employs TRBV7-9 and TRBJ2-2; D might be TRBD1 (6 bases). The CDR3 loop spans 16 amino acids. The V gene's germline CDR1 is SEHNR and CDR2 FQNEAQ (reference sequence). V was shortened by 5 bases and J by 6 bases, with 19 bases between the two germline ends. CDR3 nucleotides: TGTGCCAGCAGCCCCGGTTTCCAGGGGTTCTCCGGGGAGCTGTTTTTT. Translated: CASSPGFQGFSGELFF.

In this sample, this clonotype turned up many times. The chain joins TRBV6-5 to TRBJ2-7, with TRBD1 as a possible D gene (6 bases). This CDR3 region has 13 residues. Per the germline V gene, CDR1 is MNHEY and CDR2 is SVGAGI. V lost 6 bases to trimming and J lost 4 bases, with 13 bases between them. The CDR3 region is CASRSPQGYEQYF. The CDR3 DNA reads TGTGCCAGCAGATCCCCCCAGGGGTACGAGCAGTACTTC.

This clonotype was observed many times. The J gene is TRBJ1-1, the V gene TRBV29-1, with D unclear. Trimming pared 2 bases from V and 1 base from J, leaving 11 bases between. CDR1 and CDR2 from the germline V gene are SQVTM and ANQGSEA. The CDR3 loop spans 14 amino acids. CDR3 sequence: CSVEFYSQNTEAFF. CDR3 bases: TGCAGCGTTGAATTTTACAGCCAGAACACTGAAGCTTTCTTT.

A note on this clonotype: One base away lies a much larger clone, so this may be a sequencing read error. The chain combines TRBV6-2 or TRBV6-3 with TRBJ2-6, with D perhaps being TRBD1 or TRBD2 (5 bases each). The CDR3 covers 19 residues. Germline V lookup: CDR1 MNHEY, CDR2 SVGEGT. The CDR3 region has the DNA TGTGCCAGCAGTTACTCGGAGGTAAAGGGAGACTTTGGGGGCAACGTCCTGACTTTC. It translates to CASSYSEVKGDFGGNVLTF.

This clonotype showed up many times. The genes are TRBV3-1 and TRBJ2-5; D remains ambiguous. The CDR3 spans 15 residues. V dropped 0 bases and J dropped 2 bases, with 10 bases sitting between them. Germline-derived CDR1 and CDR2 are LGHDT and YNNKEL (reference sequence). CDR3 nucleotide sequence: TGTGCCAGCAGCCAAGACTGGTCGATGCAAGAGACCCAGTACTTC. This codes for CASSQDWSMQETQYF.